This TCR beta chain emerged from a study of T cell repertoires in cytomegalovirus infection. TCRdb called the reads again in MiXCR, with one record for every CDR3 protein. The table records 210,000 or so distinct CDR3 sequences, 6.5% of them present only once. This clonotype came up many times. CDR1 is DFQATT and CDR2 is SNEGSKA in the germline V gene (reference sequence). This CDR3 has 14 residues. Between the trimmed V and J ends, which lost 5 bases and 0 bases, there was a span of 13 bases. Source material: PBMCs. The sequence came from a human donor in good health (CMV status not recorded). Some clones in this sample may be carry-over from other donors' samples. The V call is TRBV20-1, the J call TRBJ1-1; D remains ambiguous. Written as DNA, the CDR3 is TGCAGTGCTTCCCGGCTTGGGGTGAACACTGAAGCTTTCTTT. It yields the protein CSASRLGVNTEAFF.